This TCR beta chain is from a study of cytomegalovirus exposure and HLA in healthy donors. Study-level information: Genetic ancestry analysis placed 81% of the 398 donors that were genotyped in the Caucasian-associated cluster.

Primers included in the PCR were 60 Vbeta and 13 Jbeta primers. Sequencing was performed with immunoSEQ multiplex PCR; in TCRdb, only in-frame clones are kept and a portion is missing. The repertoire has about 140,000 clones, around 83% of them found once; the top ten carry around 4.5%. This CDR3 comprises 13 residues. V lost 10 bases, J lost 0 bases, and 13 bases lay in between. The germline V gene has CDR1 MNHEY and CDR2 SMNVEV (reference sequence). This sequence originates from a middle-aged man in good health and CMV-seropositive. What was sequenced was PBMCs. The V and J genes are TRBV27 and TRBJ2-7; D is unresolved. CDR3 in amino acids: CATQVGLSYEQYF. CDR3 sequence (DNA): TGTGCCACCCAGGTGGGCCTCTCCTACGAGCAGTACTTC.